This entry lists 20 T cell receptor beta chains sequenced from one sample in a study of cytomegalovirus exposure and HLA in healthy donors. This PCR relied on a set of 60 Vbeta primers and 13 Jbeta primers. Assay: immunoSEQ multiplex PCR; the TCRdb copy retains only in-frame clones and omits some. The repertoire holds approximately 140,000 clones, with approximately 85% as singletons. Sequencing used PBMCs. Source of these receptors: a middle-aged man in good health and CMV-seropositive.

V is TRBV4-1 and J is TRBJ2-1, with 7 bases aligning to TRBD2. The CDR3 consists of 15 residues. Unmatched junction bases numbered 3, after V lost 0 bases and J lost 4 bases. CDR1 MGHRA and CDR2 YSYEKL come from the germline V gene. For the CDR3, the DNA is TGCGCCAGCAGCCAAGATACGGGGGGTTACAATGAGCAGTTCTTC. Amino acid sequence: CASSQDTGGYNEQFF.

The rearrangement uses TRBV6-1 and TRBJ1-5; 7 nucleotides agree with TRBD1. V was pared by 5 bases and J by 3 bases, with 4 bases of the junction left unmatched. Germline V gene data show CDR1 as MNHNS and CDR2 as SASEGT. CDR3 length equals 14 residues. CDR3 DNA sequence: TGTGCCAGCAGTTTGACAGGGTACAATCAGCCCCAGCATTTT. It codes for CASSLTGYNQPQHF.

The chain couples TRBV27 to TRBJ2-4, with TRBD1 identical over 8 bases. V shed 5 bases, J shed 8 bases, and the junction held 8 bases outside the gene matches. The CDR3 totals 14 residues. Germline V gene sequence: CDR1 MNHEY, CDR2 SMNVEV (reference sequence). CDR3 in DNA: TGTGCCAGCAGTGGCTCGACAGGGGATGACATTCAGTACTTC. It codes for CASSGSTGDDIQYF.

V is TRBV6-1 and J is TRBJ2-7; 8 bases match TRBD1. The length of the CDR3 is 15 residues. Trimming took 9 bases from V and 4 from J; bases not matched to a gene: 14. Germline-derived CDR1 and CDR2 are MNHNS and SASEGT. For the CDR3, the DNA is TGTGCCAGTAGGCTCCGACAGGGGTGGGCGTACGAGCAGTACTTC. Its protein is CASRLRQGWAYEQYF.

The chain couples TRBV6-6 to TRBJ2-3; 10 bases align to TRBD2. The CDR3 extends over 15 amino acids. Germline CDR1 and CDR2: MNHNY and SVGAGI (reference sequence). Trimming removed 6 bases from V and 0 bases from J; junction bases left unmatched: 3. CDR3 DNA sequence: TGTGCCAGCAGACCAGCGGGAGGGAGCACAGATACGCAGTATTTT. It translates to CASRPAGGSTDTQYF.

This chain connects TRBV19 to TRBJ2-7; 11 nucleotides align to TRBD2. CDR1 is LNHDA and CDR2 is SQIVND in the germline V gene (reference sequence). CDR3 length: 17 amino acids. V lost 5 bases to trimming and J lost 1 base; unmatched junction nucleotides: 10. The CDR3 region has the DNA TGTGCCAGTAGTCCCTACATCGGACTAGCGGGTTCCTACGAGCAGTACTTC. Its translation: CASSPYIGLAGSYEQYF. Combining the CDR3 with reference TRBV19 and TRBJ2-7 gives the whole variable domain DGGITQSPKYLFRKEGQNVTLSCEQNLNHDAMYWYRQDPGQGLRLIYYSQIVNDFQKGDIAEGYSVSREKKESFPLTVTSAQKNPTAFYLCASSPYIGLAGSYEQYFGPGTRLTVT.

The chain combines TRBV4-2 with TRBJ2-1, with TRBD2 identical over 12 bases. V lost 2 bases to trimming and J lost 3 bases; unmatched junction nucleotides: 8. The CDR3 has 18 amino acids. The germline V gene has CDR1 LGHNA and CDR2 YNFKEQ. The CDR3 reads CASSQLGATSGGYNEQFF. The CDR3 DNA follows: TGTGCCAGCAGCCAACTGGGGGCGACTAGCGGGGGCTACAATGAGCAGTTCTTC.

The genes are TRBV7-8 and TRBJ1-1; a weak D match, TRBD1 (5 bases). Germline CDR1 SGHVS, CDR2 FQNEAQ. Trimming pared 5 bases from V and 5 bases from J, leaving 18 bases between. The CDR3 contains 15 residues. The CDR3 coding sequence is TGTGCCAGCAGCCCCCGGGCCCTGGGGGGGACTGAAGCTTTCTTT. The encoded protein is CASSPRALGGTEAFF.

About this clone itself: At one end the junction does not follow the germline gene, possibly because of a read error. The chain recombines TRBV7-9 with TRBJ2-1, with 8 bases fitting TRBD2. This CDR3 region has 15 residues. CDR1 is SEHNR, CDR2 FQNEAQ, per germline (reference sequence). The DNA for the CDR3 is TGTTCCAGCAGCTCCAGCGGGAGAGGGTACAATGAGCAGTTCTTC. Its translation: CSSSSSGRGYNEQFF.

The chain carries TRBV11-2 and TRBJ2-2; D not resolved. The CDR3 totals 15 residues. Germline CDR1 reads SGHAT; CDR2 reads FQNNGV. Trimming took off 6 bases at V and 0 bases at J, with 11 bases between the two ends. CDR3 bases: TGTGCCAGCAGGCAGCGCCTACCGAACACCGGGGAGCTGTTTTTT. Encoded protein: CASRQRLPNTGELFF.

This clone has only a few counts. The J gene is TRBJ2-7, the V gene TRBV28; D is unclear. The V end lost 5 bases, the J end lost 2 bases, and 10 bases lay between the germline ends. CDR1 is MDHEN and CDR2 is SYDVKM in the germline V gene. The CDR3 covers 13 residues. The CDR3 reads CASSGLVTYEQYF. The CDR3 DNA follows: TGTGCCAGCAGTGGGCTGGTAACCTACGAGCAGTACTTC.

The rearrangement joins TRBV20-1 to TRBJ1-6; 10 nucleotides match TRBD1. Losses at the gene ends were 5 bases for V and 17 bases for J; bases not matched to a gene: 3. The germline CDR1 and CDR2 sequences are DFQATT and SNEGSKA (reference sequence). This CDR3 has 10 amino acids. CDR3 region: CSAGGQGFHF. In DNA, the CDR3 is TGCAGTGCTGGGGGACAGGGGTTCCACTTT.

The gene calls are TRBV28 and TRBJ1-6; D call uncertain. V lost 4 bases, J lost 10 bases, and 5 bases lay in between. The CDR3 has 11 amino acids. Germline CDR1 is MDHEN and CDR2 is SYDVKM. The CDR3 region has the DNA TGTGCCAGCAGTTCCAAATCACCCCTCCACTTT. Its protein is CASSSKSPLHF.

The rearrangement uses TRBV7-9 and TRBJ2-7; TRBD1 might be the D (7 bases). The V gene lost 8 bases and the J gene lost 3 bases, with 20 bases spanning the gap. Germline CDR1 reads SEHNR; CDR2 reads FQNEAQ (reference sequence). The CDR3 extends over 15 amino acids. The CDR3 nucleotides read TGTGCCAGCGGAGCAGGGGGGACAGACGACTACGAGCAGTACTTC. This sequence encodes CASGAGGTDDYEQYF.

This clone was observed once. The rearrangement links TRBV11-1 to TRBJ1-4; D is perhaps TRBD1 (6 bases). Trimming removed 4 bases at V and 5 bases at J, with 17 bases between. The CDR3 runs 16 residues. Germline assignment: CDR1 SGHAT and CDR2 FQDESV (reference sequence). CDR3 DNA sequence: TGTGCCAGCAGCTCCAACCGGGGGGCGCGAAATGAAAAACTGTTTTTT. Residues: CASSSNRGARNEKLFF.

V is TRBV5-1 and J is TRBJ1-6; 8 nucleotides match TRBD1. The CDR3 runs 16 residues. J gave up 2 bases and V 3 bases, and 4 bases lay outside the gene matches. The germline CDR1 and CDR2 sequences are SGHRS and YFSETQ. The CDR3 DNA is TGCGCCAGCAGCTCTGGACAGGGAACCTATAATTCACCCCTCCACTTT. It encodes CASSSGQGTYNSPLHF.

The chain recombines TRBV11-2 with TRBJ2-3, with 8 bases that match TRBD1. This CDR3 spans 17 amino acids. CDR1 and CDR2 (germline): SGHAT, FQNNGV. The V segment lost 3 bases and the J segment 2 bases; nucleotides outside the gene matches: 10. In DNA, the CDR3 is TGTGCCAGCAGCTTCCGCCCCAGGGGGCTAAACACAGATACGCAGTATTTT. This sequence encodes CASSFRPRGLNTDTQYF.

This sequence joins TRBV5-1 and TRBJ2-7; D might be TRBD2 (6 bases). V was shortened by 2 bases and J by 5 bases, with 14 bases between the two germline ends. The length of the CDR3 is 14 residues. Germline loops: CDR1 SGHRS, CDR2 YFSETQ. The CDR3 DNA follows: TGCGCCAGCAGCTTAGCAGGGACGGGGGACGAGCAGTACTTC. It codes for CASSLAGTGDEQYF.

The DNA of the CDR3 is TGTGCCACGACGAGAGCGGGAGGGGACAATGAGCAGTTCTTC. Protein: CATTRAGGDNEQFF. V gene TRBV19 combines with J gene TRBJ2-1; TRBD2 aligns across 10 bases. Losses at the gene ends were 10 bases for V and 5 bases for J; bases not matched to a gene: 8. Germline CDR1 LNHDA, CDR2 SQIVND (reference sequence). This CDR3 is built from 14 residues.

The rearrangement joins TRBV27 to TRBJ2-4; D unresolved. Germline loops: CDR1 MNHEY, CDR2 SMNVEV (reference sequence). The CDR3 loop spans 15 amino acids. Trimming left V 2 bases short and J 1 base short, with 9 bases between. The CDR3 loop reads CASSLLIQAKNIQYF. CDR3 bases: TGTGCCAGCAGTTTACTGATCCAGGCCAAAAACATTCAGTACTTC.